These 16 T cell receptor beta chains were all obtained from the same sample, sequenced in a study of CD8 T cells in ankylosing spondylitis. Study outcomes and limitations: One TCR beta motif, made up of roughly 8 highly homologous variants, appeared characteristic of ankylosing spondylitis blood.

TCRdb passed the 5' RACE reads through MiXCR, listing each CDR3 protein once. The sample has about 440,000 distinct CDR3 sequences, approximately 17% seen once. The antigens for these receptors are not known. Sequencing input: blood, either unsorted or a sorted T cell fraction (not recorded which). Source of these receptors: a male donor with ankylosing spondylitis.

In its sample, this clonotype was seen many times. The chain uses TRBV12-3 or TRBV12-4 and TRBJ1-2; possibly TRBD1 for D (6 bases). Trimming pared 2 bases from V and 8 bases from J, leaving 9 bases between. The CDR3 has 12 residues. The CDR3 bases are TGTGCCAGCAGTTTACCGGGGGCGGGCTACACCTTC. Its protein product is CASSLPGAGYTF.

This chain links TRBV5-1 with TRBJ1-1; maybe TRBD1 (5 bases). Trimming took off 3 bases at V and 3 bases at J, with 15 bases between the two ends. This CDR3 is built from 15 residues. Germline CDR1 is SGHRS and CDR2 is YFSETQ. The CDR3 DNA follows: TGCGCCAGCAGCTCGGGGACCTTTCGAGACACTGAAGCTTTCTTT. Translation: CASSSGTFRDTEAFF.

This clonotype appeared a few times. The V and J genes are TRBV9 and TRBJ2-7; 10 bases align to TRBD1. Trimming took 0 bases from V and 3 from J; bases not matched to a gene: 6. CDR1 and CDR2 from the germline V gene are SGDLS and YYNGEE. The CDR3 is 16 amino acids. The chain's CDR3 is CASSVASTGGIYEQYF. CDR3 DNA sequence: TGTGCCAGCAGCGTAGCCTCGACAGGGGGCATCTACGAGCAGTACTTC.

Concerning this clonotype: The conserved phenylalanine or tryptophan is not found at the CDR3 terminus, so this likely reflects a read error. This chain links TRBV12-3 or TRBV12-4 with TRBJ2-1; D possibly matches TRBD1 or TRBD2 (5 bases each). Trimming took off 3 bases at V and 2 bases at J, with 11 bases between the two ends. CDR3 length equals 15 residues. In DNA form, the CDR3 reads TGTGCCAGCAGTTTGGGAGACAGTACCTACAATGAGCAGTTCCTC. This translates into CASSLGDSTYNEQFL.

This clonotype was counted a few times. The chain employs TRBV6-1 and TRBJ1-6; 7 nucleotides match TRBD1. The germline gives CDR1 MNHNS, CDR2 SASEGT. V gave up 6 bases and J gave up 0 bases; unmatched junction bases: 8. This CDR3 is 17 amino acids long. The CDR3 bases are TGTGCCAGCAGCCCGGGACAGTTGAACTCCTATAATTCACCCCTCCACTTT. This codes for CASSPGQLNSYNSPLHF.

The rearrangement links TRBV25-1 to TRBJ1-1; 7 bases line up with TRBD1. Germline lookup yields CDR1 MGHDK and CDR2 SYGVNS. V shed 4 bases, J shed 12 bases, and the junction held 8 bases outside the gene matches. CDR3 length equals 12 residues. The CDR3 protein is CASSGRTGFPFF. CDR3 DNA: TGTGCCAGCAGTGGCCGGACAGGTTTCCCTTTCTTT.

CDR3 protein: CATSGLPGSGQYF. The CDR3 DNA reads as TGTGCCACCAGTGGTCTGCCGGGGAGTGGGCAGTATTTT. This chain connects TRBV24-1 to TRBJ2-3; possibly TRBD2 for D (5 bases). CDR3 length: 13 amino acids. Germline lookup yields CDR1 KGHDR and CDR2 SFDVKD. Trimming shortened V by 5 bases and J by 11 bases, and 16 bases separated the two germline ends.

The CDR3 loop reads CASSVKTGGKDYGYTF. The CDR3 DNA sequence: TGCGCCAGCAGCGTGAAGACAGGGGGCAAGGACTATGGCTACACCTTC. V and J are TRBV5-1 and TRBJ1-2; TRBD1 matches at 10 bases. The V segment lost 4 bases and the J segment 3 bases; nucleotides outside the gene matches: 9. Germline V gene data show CDR1 as SGHRS and CDR2 as YFSETQ. The CDR3 has 16 amino acids.

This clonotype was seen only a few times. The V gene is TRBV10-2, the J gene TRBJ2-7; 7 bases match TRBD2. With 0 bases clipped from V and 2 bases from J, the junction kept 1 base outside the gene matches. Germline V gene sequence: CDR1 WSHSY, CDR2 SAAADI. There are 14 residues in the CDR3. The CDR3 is CASSESGGAYEQYF. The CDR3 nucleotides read TGCGCCAGCAGTGAGTCGGGGGGGGCCTACGAGCAGTACTTC.

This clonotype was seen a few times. For the CDR3, the DNA is TGTGCCAGCAGTTCGCTCATCGGGGGACAGAATGAAAAACTGTTTTTT. This codes for CASSSLIGGQNEKLFF. The chain joins TRBV12-3 or TRBV12-4 to TRBJ1-4; 7 nucleotides align to TRBD1. The length of the CDR3 is 16 residues. V was clipped by 4 bases and J by 5 bases; unmatched bases: 10.

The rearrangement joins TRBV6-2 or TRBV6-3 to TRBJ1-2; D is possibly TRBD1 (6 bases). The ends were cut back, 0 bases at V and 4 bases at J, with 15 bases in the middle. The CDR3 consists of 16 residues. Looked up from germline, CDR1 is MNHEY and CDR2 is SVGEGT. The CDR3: CASSYSRDKLIYGYTF. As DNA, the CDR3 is TGTGCCAGCAGTTACTCGAGGGACAAATTGATCTATGGCTACACCTTC.

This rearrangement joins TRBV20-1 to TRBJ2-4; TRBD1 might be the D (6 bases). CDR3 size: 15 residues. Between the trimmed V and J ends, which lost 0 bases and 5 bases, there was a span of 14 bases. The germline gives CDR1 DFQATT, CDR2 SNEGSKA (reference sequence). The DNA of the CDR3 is TGCAGTGCTAGAGATTTCAGGGGCTCCGAAAACATTCAGTACTTC. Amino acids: CSARDFRGSENIQYF.

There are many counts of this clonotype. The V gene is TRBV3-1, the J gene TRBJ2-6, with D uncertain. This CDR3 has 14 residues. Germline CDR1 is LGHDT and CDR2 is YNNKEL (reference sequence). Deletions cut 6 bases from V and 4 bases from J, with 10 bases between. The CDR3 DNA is TGTGCCAGCAGACTAACAATAGGGGCCAACGTCCTGACTTTC. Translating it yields CASRLTIGANVLTF.

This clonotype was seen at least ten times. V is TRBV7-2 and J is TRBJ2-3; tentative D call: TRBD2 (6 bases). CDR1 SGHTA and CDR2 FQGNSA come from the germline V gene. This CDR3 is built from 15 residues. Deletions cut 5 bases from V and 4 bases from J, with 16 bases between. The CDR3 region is CASSLRLSGSDTQYF. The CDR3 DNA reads TGTGCCAGCAGCCTACGACTGAGCGGGTCAGATACGCAGTATTTT.

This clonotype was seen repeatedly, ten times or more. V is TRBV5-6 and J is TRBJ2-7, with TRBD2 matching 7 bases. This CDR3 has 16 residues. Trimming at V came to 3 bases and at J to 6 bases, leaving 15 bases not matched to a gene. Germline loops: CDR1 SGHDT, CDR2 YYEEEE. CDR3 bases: TGTGCCAGCAGCTCACCTATGGAGCGGGATTTCTTCGAGCAGTACTTC. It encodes CASSSPMERDFFEQYF.

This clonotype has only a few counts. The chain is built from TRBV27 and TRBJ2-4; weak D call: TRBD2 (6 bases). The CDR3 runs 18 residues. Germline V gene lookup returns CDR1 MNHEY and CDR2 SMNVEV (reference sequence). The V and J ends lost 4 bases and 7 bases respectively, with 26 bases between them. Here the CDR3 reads CASSSLMGGITSGNIQYF. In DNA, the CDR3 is TGTGCCAGCAGTTCCCTTATGGGGGGAATAACAAGTGGGAACATTCAGTACTTC.